The rows below give T cell receptor beta chains drawn from one sample of a study of blood T cell repertoires in COVID-19. Assay: immunoSEQ multiplex PCR; the TCRdb copy retains only in-frame clones and omits some. This sample yields around 270,000 clones, of which around 87% are seen a single time; about 2.1% belongs to the top ten. Material: peripheral blood. These receptors came from a woman between 45 and 65 years old with acute or convalescent COVID-19. Each CDR3 is given without its conserved first and last residue. The order of the fields is D gene, clone size, V gene, CDR3 protein. The D gene is left open where the match is weak. For some rows the clone size is stated as once, few or many, or as a class when expanded; others skip it.

>-|-|TRBV28
ASSPQGSGGYT
>TRBD1|-|TRBV19
ASSPRTGRADTQY
>-|-|TRBV4-1
ASSQDASLSSYNEQF
>-|-|TRBV13
ASSRRLTGYT
>TRBD1|-|TRBV28
ASPGQGNSPLH
>-|-|TRBV27
AGLSKGKQF
>TRBD1|-|TRBV19
ASSIGTGGFQDTQY
>TRBD2|few|TRBV3-1/TRBV3-2
ASSAGLAVSYNEQF
>-|once|TRBV7-2
ASSQTGNTEAF
>TRBD2|once|TRBV9
ASSGILGTSGSPGRETQY
>TRBD1|-|TRBV28
ASSSPSDRAVGELF
>TRBD1|-|TRBV29-1
SVESQGAGEQY
>-|-|TRBV10-2
ASHREEYYGYT
>-|-|TRBV7-9
ASSLVQASTDTQY
>-|-|TRBV4-1
ASSHPRSGVNEKLF
>-|-|TRBV7-2
ASSPYSPGGYT
>TRBD1|-|TRBV5-1
ASSPVGTGQPDTQY
>TRBD2|-|TRBV3-1/TRBV3-2
ASSLTSDNEQF
>-|-|TRBV30
AWSIRSNSPLH
>-|-|TRBV6-2/TRBV6-3
ASSYGRDTEAF
>-|-|TRBV21-1
ASSKWLAGTFYEQY
>-|-|TRBV7-9
ASSRTGRTEAF
>-|-|TRBV10-3
AISERRGQGDEQF
>TRBD2|-|TRBV10-3
AIRGLAGGPDNEQF
>-|-|TRBV6-2/TRBV6-3
ASSYSTQRGTEAF
>-|-|TRBV4-2
ASSPFPGVGNYGYT
>TRBD1|-|TRBV11-3
ASSSGQGSYNEQF
>-|-|TRBV29-1
SVQPGGGETQY
>TRBD1|-|TRBV5-4
ASSFRYPGGWNTEAF
>-|-|TRBV19
ASSPPRGRAYNQPQH
>-|-|TRBV24-1
ATSDLGSGNTGELF
>-|once|TRBV20-1
SASGVSVGSPLH
>TRBD1|-|TRBV28
ASSQRTGGRTEAF
>TRBD1|-|TRBV3-1/TRBV3-2
ASSAPGTGGNTIY
>TRBD2|-|TRBV7-2
ASSHRGGAYEQY
>TRBD1|-|TRBV6-6
ASSSTGVTDGYT
>-|-|TRBV27
ASSLRGALAYNEQF
>-|-|TRBV5-5
ASSLAIEQY
>TRBD1|-|TRBV18
ASSAGGWDTEAF
>TRBD1|-|TRBV25-1
ASSRQGPGNTIY
>-|-|TRBV6-2/TRBV6-3
ASSWRGVGNSPLH
>TRBD1|-|TRBV7-9
ASSLDRGPSLYGYT
>-|-|TRBV24-1
ATSRGVGSTDTQY
>TRBD1|-|TRBV5-1
ASSLTGGNEKLF
>TRBD1|-|TRBV28
ASSWVGWTGTNTEAF
>TRBD1|-|TRBV2
ASSPARDRGRNSPLH
>-|-|TRBV7-9
ASSQRLAGPSGTEAF
>TRBD1|-|TRBV27
ASSLTLDRGIHQPQH
>TRBD2|-|TRBV7-6
ASSLGSGRSTDTQY
>TRBD2|-|TRBV19
ASSIARGGTSNEQF
>-|-|TRBV7-2
ASSGGSNQPQH